The 3 T cell receptor beta chains presented below share a single source sample, sequenced in a study of identifying expanded T cells in peripheral blood. TCRdb's table, derived via immunoSEQ multiplex PCR, lists solely in-frame clones and lacks some. The data hold approximately 100,000 clones, with 87% observed a single time. The sample consisted of blood. The origin of the receptors is a person aged 18 to 75 in good health.

The chain uses TRBV2 and TRBJ2-1; 9 bases agree with TRBD1. This CDR3 is 13 amino acids long. Unmatched junction bases numbered 8, after V lost 11 bases and J lost 6 bases. Germline values: CDR1 SNHLY, CDR2 FYNNEI. The CDR3 loop reads CAGGQGAPNEQFF. CDR3 bases: TGTGCCGGGGGACAGGGCGCGCCCAATGAGCAGTTCTTC.

The chain employs TRBV5-1 and TRBJ2-3, with 8 positions matching TRBD2. The CDR3 runs to 16 residues. The germline V gene has CDR1 SGHRS and CDR2 YFSETQ. J gave up 6 bases and V 4 bases, and 13 bases lay outside the gene matches. The CDR3, as DNA: TGCGCCAGCAGCCCGGGCCCGGGACTAGTTACGGATACGCAGTATTTT. Translating gives CASSPGPGLVTDTQYF.

The chain uses TRBV7-8 and TRBJ1-6; 7 bases are a match to TRBD1. The V and J ends lost 5 bases and 10 bases, in that order; junction bases with no gene match: 20. Per germline, CDR1 SGHVS and CDR2 FQNEAQ. The CDR3 contains 18 residues. The CDR3 nucleotides are TGTGCCAGCAGCACCGCCCGATATCAGGGGGTACTATCCTCACCCCTCCACTTT. Residues: CASSTARYQGVLSSPLHF.